One sample yielded the 30 T cell receptor beta chains listed below, sequenced in a study of vaccination effects on CD4 cells after COVID-19. Isolating CD4+ T cells followed around nine days of culture. Clones were sequenced by immunoSEQ multiplex PCR, and TCRdb holds only the in-frame ones, with some missing. The sample lists roughly 29,000 clones, 60% to 80% seen once, with almost 10% in the top ten. Antigens for these TCRs are unknown. Specimen: CD4+ T cells from PBMCs cultured without peptide, collected before COVID-19 vaccination. These receptors all stem from a human donor who received a COVID-19 vaccine.

V is TRBV9 and J is TRBJ2-5; TRBD1 might be the D (6 bases). Per germline, CDR1 SGDLS and CDR2 YYNGEE. V shed 3 bases and J shed 5 bases, with 17 bases lying between them. There are 15 residues in the CDR3. CDR3 sequence reads: CASSATGNTRETQYF. CDR3 in DNA: TGTGCCAGCAGCGCAACAGGGAATACTAGGGAGACCCAGTACTTC.

This clone turned up a few times. The rearrangement links TRBV7-9 to TRBJ1-5; no clear D gene. The CDR3 runs to 13 residues. CDR1 SEHNR and CDR2 FQNEAQ come from the germline V gene (reference sequence). Trimming took 1 base from V and 5 from J, leaving 6 bases between them. The CDR3 DNA follows: TGTGCCAGCAGCTTAGGCACTTATCAGCCCCAGCATTTT. Translating it yields CASSLGTYQPQHF.

The chain is built from TRBV19 and TRBJ1-3; D is ambiguous. Germline V gives CDR1 LNHDA, CDR2 SQIVND (reference sequence). This CDR3 is 14 amino acids long. Trimming removed 7 bases from V and 1 base from J, with 11 bases in between. CDR3 region: CASTFEGSGNTIYF. As DNA, the CDR3 is TGTGCCAGTACCTTCGAAGGATCTGGAAACACCATATATTTT.

The J gene is TRBJ1-1, the V gene TRBV6-5, with D maybe TRBD1 (5 bases). The ends were cut back, 2 bases at V and 0 bases at J, with 10 bases in the middle. This CDR3 is 15 amino acids long. Looked up from germline, CDR1 is MNHEY and CDR2 is SVGAGI. The CDR3 DNA sequence: TGTGCCAGCAGTTACGGGACGGATCTGAACACTGAAGCTTTCTTT. Translation gives CASSYGTDLNTEAFF.

Only a few counts were recorded for this clone. The chain uses TRBV6-1 and TRBJ1-6; 7 bases match TRBD1. This CDR3 region has 16 residues. Germline V gene data show CDR1 as MNHNS and CDR2 as SASEGT. The trim removed 3 bases at V and 8 bases at J, leaving 10 bases unmatched. The CDR3 nucleotides read TGTGCCAGCAGTGACGAAGGGACAGCAAATTATTCACCCCTCCACTTT. Its protein is CASSDEGTANYSPLHF.

The chain couples TRBV21-1 to TRBJ1-1; the tabulated D call, TRBD1, remains unverified against the DNA. TRBV21-1 is designated a pseudogene. This CDR3 comprises 14 residues. The DNA for the CDR3 is TGTGCCAGCAGCCCCCGGGGTAGGGGGACTGAAGCTTTCTTT. This codes for CASSPRGRGTEAFF.

The V call is TRBV7-9, the J call TRBJ2-5; no definite D call. This CDR3 has 15 residues. CDR1 is SEHNR and CDR2 is FQNEAQ in the germline V gene (reference sequence). V shed 1 base and J shed 2 bases, with 11 bases lying between them. The CDR3 loop reads CASSLVGLGQETQYF. CDR3 in DNA: TGTGCCAGCAGCTTAGTCGGCCTCGGACAAGAGACCCAGTACTTC.

The rearrangement uses TRBV19 and TRBJ2-1, with D possibly matching TRBD1 (6 bases). This CDR3 contains 14 residues. With 9 bases removed from V and 0 bases from J, the gap between germline ends came to 12 bases. From germline, CDR1 is LNHDA and CDR2 SQIVND (reference sequence). CDR3 nucleotides: TGTGCCAGCGGGGACATAAGCTCCTACAATGAGCAGTTCTTC. This encodes CASGDISSYNEQFF.

The gene calls are TRBV6-5 and TRBJ2-1; 8 nucleotides match TRBD2. The CDR3 totals 15 residues. V shed 4 bases and J 4 bases; nucleotides not matched to a gene: 6. Germline CDR1 MNHEY, CDR2 SVGAGI. The CDR3 spells CASSLTGGPYNEQFF. The CDR3 region has the DNA TGTGCCAGCAGTTTGACGGGGGGGCCGTACAATGAGCAGTTCTTC.

CDR3 DNA sequence: TGTGCCAGCAGCTCCAAGGGCTCAGGGGTCTATGGCTACACCTTC. Translated, it gives CASSSKGSGVYGYTF. The J gene is TRBJ1-2, the V gene TRBV7-2; maybe TRBD1 (6 bases). Germline V CDR1 and CDR2: SGHTA, FQGNSA. The CDR3 spans 15 residues. Trimming took 4 bases from V and 4 from J, leaving 16 bases between them.

This chain connects TRBV7-9 to TRBJ2-3; D uncertain. The germline V gene encodes CDR1 SEHNR and CDR2 FQNEAQ (reference sequence). V was trimmed by 0 bases and J by 0 bases, leaving 7 bases between them. This CDR3 comprises 15 residues. For the CDR3, the DNA is TGTGCCAGCAGCTTAGCTTCCTCTAGCACAGATACGCAGTATTTT. Its translation: CASSLASSSTDTQYF.

This clone appeared a single time. V and J are TRBV12-5 and TRBJ1-5; D not certain. Trimming removed 1 base at V and 11 bases at J, with 12 bases between. The CDR3 is 13 amino acids. In germline, CDR1 is LGHNT, CDR2 FRNRAP. For the CDR3, the DNA is TGTGCTAGTGGTTTGGACGGACTTGGATCCCAGCATTTT. Amino acid sequence: CASGLDGLGSQHF.

The V gene is TRBV12-3 or TRBV12-4, the J gene TRBJ2-7; TRBD1 agrees at 7 bases. The CDR3 is made up of 12 amino acids. V was clipped by 3 bases and J by 5 bases; unmatched bases: 1. The CDR3 spells CASSFTGDEQYF. For the CDR3, the DNA is TGTGCCAGCAGTTTCACAGGGGACGAGCAGTACTTC.

The CDR3 spells CASSPQDRNTEAFF. The DNA for the CDR3 is TGTGCCAGCTCACCACAGGATAGGAACACTGAAGCTTTCTTT. The chain uses TRBV18 and TRBJ1-1, with no clear D. This CDR3 comprises 14 residues. The V end was cut by 1 base, the J end by 1 base, with 7 bases between. The germline gives CDR1 KGHSH, CDR2 LQKENI.

This clone was detected a few times. The rearrangement links TRBV14 to TRBJ2-2; 9 positions agree with TRBD1. J gave up 7 bases and V 3 bases, and 9 bases lay outside the gene matches. The CDR3 is 16 residues long. Looked up from germline, CDR1 is SGHDN and CDR2 is FVKESK. This chain's CDR3 is CASSQFTGGAGGELFF. The CDR3 DNA reads as TGTGCCAGCAGCCAGTTTACAGGGGGCGCAGGCGGGGAGCTGTTTTTT.

There are a few counts of this clone. The V gene is TRBV5-4, the J gene TRBJ1-1; tentatively, D is TRBD1 (5 bases). V was shortened by 4 bases and J by 2 bases, with 15 bases between the two germline ends. The germline V gene has CDR1 SGHNT and CDR2 YYREEE (reference sequence). CDR3 length: 15 residues. CDR3 sequence: CASSVDAGANTEAFF. In DNA, the CDR3 is TGTGCCAGCAGCGTTGATGCCGGGGCCAACACTGAAGCTTTCTTT.

The chain couples TRBV5-4 to TRBJ2-3; 8 bases fit TRBD1. Unmatched junction bases numbered 5, after V lost 0 bases and J lost 5 bases. The CDR3 runs to 15 residues. Germline V gene sequence: CDR1 SGHNT, CDR2 YYREEE (reference sequence). The CDR3 DNA reads as TGTGCCAGCAGCTTGGCGCAGGGGGCGAAAGATACGCAGTATTTT. Translation: CASSLAQGAKDTQYF. Based on the CDR3 plus reference TRBV5-4 and TRBJ2-3, the full variable domain is ETGVTQSPTHLIKTRGQQVTLRCSSQSGHNTVSWYQQALGQGPQFIFQYYREEENGRGNFPPRFSGLQFPNYSSELNVNALELDDSALYLCASSLAQGAKDTQYFGPGTRLTVL.

The J gene is TRBJ1-2, the V gene TRBV7-8; 11 bases fit TRBD1. CDR3 length equals 18 residues. The V and J ends lost 2 bases and 5 bases, in that order; junction bases with no gene match: 13. Germline V gene lookup returns CDR1 SGHVS and CDR2 FQNEAQ. CDR3 protein: CASSLIRARTGGGYGYTF. The CDR3 DNA sequence: TGTGCCAGCAGCTTAATTCGGGCTCGGACAGGGGGCGGGTATGGCTACACCTTC. Using reference TRBV7-8 and TRBJ1-2 for the parts outside the CDR3, the full variable domain is GAGVSQSPRYKVAKRGQDVALRCDPISGHVSLFWYQQALGQGPEFLTYFQNEAQLDKSGLPSDRFFAERPEGSVSTLKIQRTQQEDSAVYLCASSLIRARTGGGYGYTFGSGTRLTVV.

The chain has TRBV6-5 and TRBJ1-1, with D possibly being TRBD1 (5 bases). CDR3 length equals 14 residues. From germline, CDR1 is MNHEY and CDR2 SVGAGI. V lost 7 bases, J lost 2 bases, and 14 bases lay in between. The CDR3 sequence is CASMTQGRNTEAFF. In DNA, the CDR3 is TGTGCCAGCATGACCCAGGGACGAAACACTGAAGCTTTCTTT.

CDR3 amino acids: CSVEPPGGRRETQYF. The CDR3 coding sequence is TGCAGCGTTGAACCCCCCGGGGGCCGTCGGGAGACCCAGTACTTC. This chain links TRBV29-1 with TRBJ2-5; D is possibly TRBD1 or TRBD2 (6 bases each). The CDR3 extends over 15 amino acids. CDR1 and CDR2 (germline): SQVTM, ANQGSEA. The V end lost 2 bases, the J end lost 5 bases, and 18 bases lay between the germline ends.

This chain uses TRBV6-5 with TRBJ1-2; TRBD1 matches at 8 bases. This CDR3 is built from 14 residues. Germline CDR1 is MNHEY and CDR2 is SVGAGI. V was pared by 6 bases and J by 7 bases, with 10 bases of the junction left unmatched. For the CDR3, the DNA is TGTGCCAGCAGCCGCCACAGGGGGTTCCCTGGCTACACCTTC. This sequence encodes CASSRHRGFPGYTF.

The V call is TRBV12-1, the J call TRBJ2-7; the DNA was not used to check the table's D call, TRBD2. TRBV12-1 is a pseudogene. The CDR3 runs to 14 residues. This CDR3 is CASRGTSGRARQYF. CDR3 DNA sequence: TGTGCCAGCCGCGGGACTAGCGGGAGGGCCCGGCAGTACTTC.

This chain uses TRBV12-5 with TRBJ2-3, with a possible D match to TRBD2 (5 bases). V shed 4 bases and J shed 0 bases, with 14 bases lying between them. This CDR3 is built from 16 residues. Germline V CDR1 and CDR2: LGHNT, FRNRAP. The CDR3 here is CASGSGWLGSTDTQYF. DNA for the CDR3: TGTGCTAGTGGTTCGGGGTGGCTGGGGAGCACAGATACGCAGTATTTT.

The rearrangement uses TRBV11-2 and TRBJ2-5, with D possibly TRBD2 on 5 matching bases. The germline gives CDR1 SGHAT, CDR2 FQNNGV. Between the trimmed V and J ends, which lost 1 base and 5 bases, there was a span of 20 bases. The CDR3 covers 17 residues. The CDR3 DNA sequence: TGTGCCAGCAGCTTAGGTACCCTCCCCGCGGGCCGGGAGACCCAGTACTTC. Its translation is CASSLGTLPAGRETQYF.

The CDR3 nucleotides are TGTGCCATCACTAGGGACAGGCTGGAAGCTTTCTTT. Protein sequence: CAITRDRLEAFF. The V gene is TRBV10-3, the J gene TRBJ1-1; 8 bases match TRBD1. Germline V gene sequence: CDR1 ENHRY, CDR2 SYGVKD. Unmatched junction bases numbered 6, after V lost 7 bases and J lost 8 bases. The CDR3 has 12 amino acids.

This clone has just a few counts. The V gene is TRBV19, the J gene TRBJ1-2; D might be TRBD1 (5 bases). Germline lookup yields CDR1 LNHDA and CDR2 SQIVND (reference sequence). The CDR3 is 14 residues long. Trimming stripped 5 bases from V and 5 bases from J, with 15 bases between. CDR3 amino acids: CASSPRGGPYGYTF. The CDR3 region has the DNA TGTGCCAGTAGTCCCCGGGGGGGACCTTATGGCTACACCTTC.

The chain combines TRBV5-1 with TRBJ2-5; D is unresolved. Trimming took 4 bases from V and 5 from J, leaving 15 bases between them. CDR3 length equals 14 residues. Germline V gene data show CDR1 as SGHRS and CDR2 as YFSETQ. The CDR3 is CASSLDTAQETQYF. As DNA, the CDR3 is TGCGCCAGCAGCCTTGACACGGCCCAGGAGACCCAGTACTTC.

This clone has a handful of counts. The chain combines TRBV21-1 with TRBJ1-1. TRBV21-1 corresponds to a pseudogene. The CDR3 totals 12 residues. The CDR3 bases are TGTGCCAGCAGCAATCTGGGGTTTGAAGCTTTCTTT. It translates to CASSNLGFEAFF.

This chain uses TRBV6-5 with TRBJ1-6, with 8 bases identical to TRBD1. Germline-derived CDR1 and CDR2 are MNHEY and SVGAGI. There are 16 residues in the CDR3. The J segment lost 10 bases and the V segment lost 0 bases, leaving 8 bases of the junction unmatched. CDR3 coding DNA: TGTGCCAGCAGTTACTCCGGGACCAGGGGGCCATCACCCCTCCACTTT. Protein: CASSYSGTRGPSPLHF.

This clone was counted once. The chain employs TRBV7-2 and TRBJ2-5; D not certain. The CDR3 runs to 15 residues. Deletions cut 1 base from V and 2 bases from J, with 11 bases between. Per germline, CDR1 SGHTA and CDR2 FQGNSA. The DNA of the CDR3 is TGTGCCAGCAGCTTAGTGGGCGGCAAACAAGAGACCCAGTACTTC. Residues: CASSLVGGKQETQYF.